This T cell receptor (beta chain) originates from a study of OX40 agonist ivuxolimab in advanced cancers. Study-level background: Subjects had a mean age of about 61 years, with a range of roughly 20 to 79; more than 70% were male.

CDR1 is SNHLY, CDR2 FYNNEI, per germline. CDR3 length equals 14 residues. The trim removed 8 bases at V and 9 bases at J, leaving 9 bases unmatched. Sequenced by immunoSEQ multiplex PCR; TCRdb stores in-frame clones only, minus some. The table shows tens of thousands of clones, with about 93% occurring only once. The receptor's source is an adult with an advanced solid tumor such as melanoma, head and neck, liver or kidney cancer. The chain is built from TRBV2 and TRBJ2-7; 14 bases match TRBD2. Source: CD4+ or CD8+ T cells sorted from blood, taken in a trial of the OX40 agonist ivuxolimab. The CDR3 region has the DNA TGTGCCAGCGACCTAGGGACTAGCGGGGGCGGGCAGTACTTC. Translated: CASDLGTSGGGQYF.